A single sample gave rise to the 5 T cell receptor beta chains below, sequenced in a study of blood T cell repertoires in COVID-19. Generated by immunoSEQ multiplex PCR, the TCRdb table keeps only in-frame clones and is missing some. Here the sample spans 180,000 or so clones, 70% to 90% being singletons. The sample consisted of peripheral blood. Receptor source: a woman aged 25 to 39 with acute or convalescent COVID-19.

A word on this clone: The identical CDR3 is also encoded by other nucleotide sequences in the sample. V is TRBV7-2 and J is TRBJ2-3; D not resolved. Per the germline V gene, CDR1 is SGHTA and CDR2 is FQGNSA. V lost 0 bases and J 2 bases, leaving 6 bases between the germline ends. This CDR3 contains 14 residues. The CDR3 loop reads CASSLARNTDTQYF. CDR3 bases: TGTGCCAGCAGCTTAGCGCGGAACACAGATACGCAGTATTTT.

CDR3 sequence (DNA): TGTGCCAGCAGTGTGAGGGCCCCAAACTCTGGGGCCAACGTCCTGACTTTC. Its translation: CASSVRAPNSGANVLTF. The chain recombines TRBV2 with TRBJ2-6, with D perhaps TRBD2 (5 bases). The V end was cut by 4 bases, the J end by 0 bases, with 13 bases between. Germline loops: CDR1 SNHLY, CDR2 FYNNEI. This CDR3 is 17 amino acids long.

This chain connects TRBV10-3 to TRBJ2-7; 9 bases align to TRBD2. With 8 bases clipped from V and 3 bases from J, the junction kept 5 bases outside the gene matches. The V gene's germline CDR1 is ENHRY and CDR2 SYGVKD. The CDR3 consists of 13 residues. The DNA for the CDR3 is TGTGCCATCCGAAAAGCGGGGGGCTACGAGCAGTACTTC. This translates into CAIRKAGGYEQYF.

The CDR3 reads CASTPGQGQWTQYF. The CDR3 nucleotides read TGTGCCAGCACCCCGGGACAGGGGCAGTGGACCCAGTACTTC. The rearrangement joins TRBV9 to TRBJ2-5, with 10 bases fitting TRBD1. Germline CDR1 and CDR2: SGDLS and YYNGEE. J lost 7 bases, V lost 6 bases, and 9 bases had no gene match. The CDR3 runs to 14 residues.

This clone was recorded only once. V usage is TRBV27 and J usage is TRBJ2-2; a possible D gene is TRBD2 (5 bases). Deletions cut 6 bases from V and 6 bases from J, with 17 bases between. The CDR3 contains 15 residues. CDR1 is MNHEY, CDR2 SMNVEV, per germline (reference sequence). The CDR3 DNA reads TGTGCCAGCAGACGAGGGAATGTAGACTCCGGGGAGCTGTTTTTT. Its protein product is CASRRGNVDSGELFF.